This is a list of T cell receptor beta chains from one sample in a study of blood T cell repertoires in COVID-19. Clones were read by immunoSEQ multiplex PCR, and TCRdb kept only the in-frame ones, dropping some. The profile shows 250,000 to 300,000 clones, around nine tenths of them singletons. Sequencing was performed on PBMCs or T cells enriched from blood (not recorded which). Every receptor here comes from a man aged 40-49 years who had recovered from COVID-19. Each CDR3 is given with its conserved first and last residue. D genes are given only for firm matches. Clone size appears in some rows only: once, few, many, or a class for an expanded clone.

clone size,J gene,V gene,D gene,CDR3 protein,CDR3 DNA
-,TRBJ1-4,TRBV19,TRBD1,CASRSDRVNEKLFF,TGTGCCAGTAGGTCGGACAGGGTTAATGAAAAACTGTTTTTT
-,TRBJ2-7,TRBV19,TRBD2,CASSIGGRAMSSYEQYF,TGTGCCAGTAGTATCGGCGGGAGGGCTATGAGCTCCTACGAGCAGTACTTC
-,TRBJ2-5,TRBV19,-,CASREVGEETQYF,TGTGCCAGTAGAGAGGTGGGAGAAGAGACCCAGTACTTC
-,TRBJ2-1,TRBV5-1,-,CASRDSQDEQFF,TGCGCCAGCAGGGACAGCCAGGATGAGCAGTTCTTC
-,TRBJ1-5,TRBV7-9,-,CASSLSLSGLGPQHF,TGTGCCAGCAGCTTATCTTTATCGGGGTTGGGGCCCCAGCATTTT
-,TRBJ1-3,TRBV7-6,-,CASSRDLSGNTIYF,TGTGCCAGCAGCCGGGATCTCTCTGGAAACACCATATATTTT
few,TRBJ1-1,TRBV5-1,-,CASSLVQMNTEAFF,TGCGCCAGCAGCTTGGTACAGATGAACACTGAAGCTTTCTTT
-,TRBJ2-1,TRBV5-6,-,CASSRRLRDNEQFF,TGTGCCAGCAGCCGAAGACTCAGAGACAATGAGCAGTTCTTC
-,TRBJ2-3,TRBV7-3,TRBD2,CASSLGLAGVHTDTQYF,TGTGCCAGCAGCCTGGGTCTAGCGGGAGTGCACACAGATACGCAGTATTTT
-,TRBJ1-1,TRBV18,-,CASSPWTNLNTEAFF,TGTGCCAGCTCACCATGGACAAATCTGAACACTGAAGCTTTCTTT
-,TRBJ1-2,TRBV9,-,CASSAHRTPYGYTF,TGTGCCAGCAGCGCCCACAGGACCCCCTATGGCTACACCTTC
-,TRBJ2-3,TRBV7-6,TRBD2,CASSPSGGTDTQYF,TGTGCCAGCAGCCCCAGCGGGGGCACAGATACGCAGTATTTT
-,TRBJ2-3,TRBV3-1/TRBV3-2,-,CASAIRLGTDTQYF,TGTGCCAGCGCGATTCGACTGGGCACAGATACGCAGTATTTT
-,TRBJ1-1,TRBV3-1/TRBV3-2,-,CASSQDVGGNTEAFF,TGTGCCAGCAGCCAAGATGTGGGGGGGAACACTGAAGCTTTCTTT